This T cell receptor beta chain was documented in a study of cytomegalovirus exposure and HLA in healthy donors. Study-level findings and limits: In vitro assays verified that three CMV-associated chains recognized CMV antigens specifically. Most TCR sequences were seen very rarely across donors, but some public TCRs occurred in many.

The junction had 4 bases not matched to a gene; V was cut back by 3 bases and J by 1 base. Germline V gene data show CDR1 as SGHRS and CDR2 as YFSETQ. The CDR3 has 15 residues. TCRdb's copy holds only in-frame clones and misses some; the assay was immunoSEQ multiplex PCR. The data hold 150,000 or so clones, with approximately 91% observed a single time. In regard to this clone: Its specificity is not known.

The sample comprised PBMCs. The TCR comes from a woman between 18 and 29 years old in good health and CMV-seropositive. The V call is TRBV5-1, the J call TRBJ2-7, with TRBD1 matching 10 bases. DNA for the CDR3: TGCGCCAGCAGCTGGAGGGACAGGGGTTCCTACGAGCAGTACTTC. Protein sequence: CASSWRDRGSYEQYF.